A selection of T cell receptor beta chains follows, all from one sample in a study of cytomegalovirus exposure and HLA in healthy donors. The protocol was immunoSEQ multiplex PCR, while the TCRdb copy is restricted to in-frame clones and leaves out a portion. The table has about 110,000 clones, about 75% seen once. Source material: PBMCs. Receptor source: a man aged 35-49 years in good health and CMV-seronegative. Each CDR3 is given with its conserved first and last residue. D genes are given only for firm matches. For some rows the clone size is stated as once, few or many, or as a class when expanded; others skip it.

abundance,j_gene,v_gene,d_gene,CDR3nt,CDR3aa
NA,TRBJ2-7,TRBV10-3,TRBD1,TGTGCCATCAGTGTCGAGGACAGGGAGTCCTACGAGCAGTACTTC,CAISVEDRESYEQYF
NA,TRBJ2-7,TRBV28,TRBD1,TGTGCCAGCAGTTTACGGGGGGACAGGGACTTC,CASSLRGDRDF
NA,TRBJ1-5,TRBV13,NA,TGTGCCAGCAGCTTAGGACAGAGCAATCAGCCCCAGCATTTT,CASSLGQSNQPQHF
few,TRBJ2-3,TRBV7-9,NA,TGTGCCAGCAGCTTAGCCGTGGATACGCAGTATTTT,CASSLAVDTQYF
NA,TRBJ2-5,TRBV5-4,NA,TGTGCCAGCAGCCCACCGACTAGGAGCGAGACCCAGTACTTC,CASSPPTRSETQYF
NA,TRBJ2-7,TRBV5-1,TRBD1,TGCGCCAGCAGCCCTGGTCGGGACAGGGTTTCTCGCGAGCAGTACTTC,CASSPGRDRVSREQYF
NA,TRBJ1-5,TRBV19,NA,TGTGCCAGTAGTACCCATCCGGCAGAAGCGTATTTGCCCCAGCATTTT,CASSTHPAEAYLPQHF
NA,TRBJ1-2,TRBV28,TRBD1,TGTGCCAGCACCGCCGGGACAGCCTCCGGAGGCTACACCTTC,CASTAGTASGGYTF
NA,TRBJ1-2,TRBV7-9,NA,TGTGCCAGCAGCTTCGGCCCGGACACCTCTATAGCCTTC,CASSFGPDTSIAF
few,TRBJ2-7,TRBV2,TRBD1,TGTGCCAGCATGGGGGGACAGGGGTACGAGCAGTACTTC,CASMGGQGYEQYF
NA,TRBJ2-5,TRBV14,TRBD2,TGTGCCAGCAGCACGGGACTAGCGGGGCCACGGGAGACCCAGTACTTC,CASSTGLAGPRETQYF
NA,TRBJ1-4,TRBV6-5,NA,TGTGCCAGCAGTTACAAGCCGGGGGTACTTAATGAAAAACTGTTTTTT,CASSYKPGVLNEKLFF
NA,TRBJ2-5,TRBV6-6,TRBD1,TGTGCCAGCAATCTACCAGGACAGGGTCGCGGCGAGACCCAGTACTTC,CASNLPGQGRGETQYF
NA,TRBJ1-1,TRBV5-1,TRBD1,TGCGCCAGCAGCAGGGACAGGGCCACTGAAGCTTTCTTT,CASSRDRATEAFF
NA,TRBJ2-5,TRBV5-1,TRBD1,TGCGCCAGCAGCTTGGGGACAGGGCTCCAAGAGACCCAGTACTTC,CASSLGTGLQETQYF
NA,TRBJ1-6,TRBV9,NA,TGTGCCAGCAGCGTAGTTCTCCCCCTCCACTTT,CASSVVLPLHF
NA,TRBJ2-3,TRBV4-2,NA,TGTGCCAGCAGCCAAGCTAGGACGGGGCGGGGGCGCACAGATACGCAGTATTTT,CASSQARTGRGRTDTQYF
NA,TRBJ2-7,TRBV19,NA,TGTGCCAGTAGTACCAATACAGGGTCCTCCTACGAGCAGTACTTC,CASSTNTGSSYEQYF
NA,TRBJ1-1,TRBV20-1,NA,TGCAGTGCGGCACGAGGCACTGAAGCTTTCTTT,CSAARGTEAFF
NA,TRBJ2-1,TRBV7-7,TRBD1,TGTGCCAGCAGCTCCGGGACAGGGACCTACAATGAGCAGTTCTTC,CASSSGTGTYNEQFF
NA,TRBJ2-2,TRBV11-3,NA,TGTGCCAGCAGCCAGTATGTCACCGGGGAGCTGTTTTTT,CASSQYVTGELFF
NA,TRBJ2-5,TRBV5-4,TRBD1,TGTGCCAGCAGACCCTGGACAGGGGGCCCGCCCACGGCAGAGACCCAGTACTTC,CASRPWTGGPPTAETQYF
NA,TRBJ2-1,TRBV5-4,NA,TGTGCCAGCAGCTTGGCGGTCGGTTCCTACAATGAGCAGTTCTTC,CASSLAVGSYNEQFF
NA,TRBJ2-2,TRBV6-5,TRBD2,TGTGCCAGCGGGGGGGTGAGGGAAACCGGGGAGCTGTTTTTT,CASGGVRETGELFF
few,TRBJ2-2,TRBV27,TRBD2,TGTGCCAGCAGCCCGGGGGGGATAAACACCGGGGAGCTGTTTTTT,CASSPGGINTGELFF
NA,TRBJ1-1,TRBV5-1,TRBD1,TGCGCCAGCAGCCCTCAGACAGGGGCAGGCACTGAAGCTTTCTTT,CASSPQTGAGTEAFF
NA,TRBJ2-1,TRBV7-8,TRBD2,TGTGCCAGCAGCGTGGGGGGGTCCTACAATGAGCAGTTCTTC,CASSVGGSYNEQFF
once,TRBJ1-2,TRBV29-1,NA,TGCAGCGTTGTGTCATTGTTCTATGGCTACACCTTC,CSVVSLFYGYTF
NA,TRBJ1-1,TRBV5-1,TRBD1,TGCGCCAGCAGCGAACGGACAGGCATGAACACTGAAGCTTTCTTT,CASSERTGMNTEAFF